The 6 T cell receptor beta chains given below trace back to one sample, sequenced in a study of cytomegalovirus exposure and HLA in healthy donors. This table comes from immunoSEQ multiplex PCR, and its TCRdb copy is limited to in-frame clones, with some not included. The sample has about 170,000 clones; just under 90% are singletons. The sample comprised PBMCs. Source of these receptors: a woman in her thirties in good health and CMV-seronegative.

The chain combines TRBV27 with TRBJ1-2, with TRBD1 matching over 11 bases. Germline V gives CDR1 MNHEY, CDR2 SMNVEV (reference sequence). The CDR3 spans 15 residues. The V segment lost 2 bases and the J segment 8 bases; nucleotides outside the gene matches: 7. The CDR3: CASSLAWTGGAGYTF. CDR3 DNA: TGTGCCAGCAGTTTAGCGTGGACAGGGGGCGCCGGCTACACCTTC.

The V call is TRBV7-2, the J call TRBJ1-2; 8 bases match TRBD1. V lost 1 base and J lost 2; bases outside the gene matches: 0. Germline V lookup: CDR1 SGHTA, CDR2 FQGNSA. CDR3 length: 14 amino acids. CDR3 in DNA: TGTGCCAGCAGCTTAGGGACAGGGAACTATGGCTACACCTTC. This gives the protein CASSLGTGNYGYTF.

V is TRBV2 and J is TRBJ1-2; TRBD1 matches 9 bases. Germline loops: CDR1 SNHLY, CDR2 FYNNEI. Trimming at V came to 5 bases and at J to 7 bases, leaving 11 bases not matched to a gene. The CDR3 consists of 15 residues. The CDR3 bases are TGTGCCAGCAGTTCTACATTACAGGGGGCCGGTGGCTACACCTTC. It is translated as CASSSTLQGAGGYTF.

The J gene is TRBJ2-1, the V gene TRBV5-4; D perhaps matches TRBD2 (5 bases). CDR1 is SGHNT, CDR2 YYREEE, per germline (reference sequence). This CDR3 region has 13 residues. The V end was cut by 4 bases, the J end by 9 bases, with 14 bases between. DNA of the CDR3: TGTGCCAGCAGCCCCCTAGGGAGCTCTGAGCAGTTCTTC. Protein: CASSPLGSSEQFF.

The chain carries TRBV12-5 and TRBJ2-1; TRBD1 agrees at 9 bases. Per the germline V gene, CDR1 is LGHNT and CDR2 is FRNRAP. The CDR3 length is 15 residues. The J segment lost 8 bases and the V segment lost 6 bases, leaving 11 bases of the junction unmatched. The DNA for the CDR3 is TGTGCTAGTGGGCCGGGACAGGGAATCTTGGATGAGCAGTTCTTC. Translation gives CASGPGQGILDEQFF.

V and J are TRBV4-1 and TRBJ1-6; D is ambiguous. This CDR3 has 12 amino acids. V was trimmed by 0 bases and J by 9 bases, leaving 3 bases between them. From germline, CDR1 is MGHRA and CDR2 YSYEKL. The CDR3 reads CASSQELSPLHF. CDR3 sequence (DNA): TGCGCCAGCAGCCAAGAACTTTCACCCCTCCACTTT.